Presented here are 6 T cell receptor beta chains from one specimen sequenced in a study of T cell changes during pregnancy in multiple sclerosis. Profiled with immunoSEQ multiplex PCR; TCRdb holds only in-frame clones, not every one. The table lists more than 100,000 clones, roughly nine tenths of them singletons, with about 0.89% in the top ten. The material was peripheral blood, obtained after pregnancy. The receptors shown here come from a female donor with multiple sclerosis, enrolled in a pregnancy study.

The rearrangement joins TRBV5-1 to TRBJ1-1, with D possibly being TRBD1 (6 bases). Germline CDR1 SGHRS, CDR2 YFSETQ. The CDR3 has 16 residues. V was clipped by 0 bases and J by 0 bases, with 12 bases between them. The CDR3 DNA is TGCGCCAGCAGCTTGGCTACAGGGATGATGAACACTGAAGCTTTCTTT. Its protein is CASSLATGMMNTEAFF.

This rearrangement joins TRBV6-5 to TRBJ2-7; 10 nucleotides align to TRBD1. Germline CDR1 is MNHEY and CDR2 is SVGAGI. The CDR3 length is 13 residues. Trimming removed 5 bases from V and 5 bases from J; junction bases left unmatched: 3. This CDR3 is CASSRTGGNEQYF. CDR3 nucleotide sequence: TGTGCCAGCAGTCGGACAGGGGGGAACGAGCAGTACTTC.

The chain uses TRBV5-1 and TRBJ1-1; D is ambiguous. Trimming removed 9 bases at V and 0 bases at J, with 12 bases between. The CDR3 covers 13 residues. Looked up from germline, CDR1 is SGHRS and CDR2 is YFSETQ. The CDR3 DNA is TGCGCCACAAAAGCTAGTCTGAACACTGAAGCTTTCTTT. It codes for CATKASLNTEAFF.

V usage is TRBV11-2 and J usage is TRBJ2-7; possibly TRBD2 for D (5 bases). Germline V lookup: CDR1 SGHAT, CDR2 FQNNGV. The CDR3 totals 12 residues. Deletions cut 5 bases from V and 3 bases from J, with 8 bases between. The CDR3 DNA is TGTGCCAGCAGCCCAGGAGGCTACGAGCAGTACTTC. Its protein is CASSPGGYEQYF. Variable domain in full (rest from reference TRBV11-2 and TRBJ2-7): EAGVAQSPRYKIIEKRQSVAFWCNPISGHATLYWYQQILGQGPKLLIQFQNNGVVDDSQLPKDRFSAERLKGVDSTLKIQPAKLEDSAVYLCASSPGGYEQYFGPGTRLTVT.

The V gene is TRBV9, the J gene TRBJ2-5, with a possible D match to TRBD1 (6 bases). This CDR3 spans 15 amino acids. V lost 0 bases and J lost 2, with 11 bases in between. CDR1 SGDLS and CDR2 YYNGEE come from the germline V gene. The CDR3 DNA reads as TGTGCCAGCAGCGTAGGGACAGTGATTCAAGAGACCCAGTACTTC. Protein: CASSVGTVIQETQYF.

V gene TRBV29-1 combines with J gene TRBJ1-2; D is unclear. V lost 1 base and J 4 bases, leaving 13 bases between the germline ends. The CDR3 loop spans 14 amino acids. Germline-derived CDR1 and CDR2 are SQVTM and ANQGSEA. The CDR3 sequence is CSVEGRMNFYGYTF. The CDR3 bases are TGCAGCGTTGAAGGCAGGATGAACTTCTATGGCTACACCTTC. Based on the CDR3 plus reference TRBV29-1 and TRBJ1-2, the full variable domain is SAVISQKPSRDICQRGTSLTIQCQVDSQVTMMFWYRQQPGQSLTLIATANQGSEATYESGFVIDKFPISRPNLTFSTLTVSNMSPEDSSIYLCSVEGRMNFYGYTFGSGTRLTVV.